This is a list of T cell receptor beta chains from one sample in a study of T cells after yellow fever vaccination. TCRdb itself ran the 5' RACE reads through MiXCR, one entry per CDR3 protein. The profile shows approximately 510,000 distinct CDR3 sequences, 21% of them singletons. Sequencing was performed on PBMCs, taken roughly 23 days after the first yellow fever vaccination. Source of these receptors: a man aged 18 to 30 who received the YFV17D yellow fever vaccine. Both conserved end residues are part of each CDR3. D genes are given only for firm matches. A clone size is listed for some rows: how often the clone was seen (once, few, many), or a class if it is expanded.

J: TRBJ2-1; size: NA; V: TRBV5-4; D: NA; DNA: TGTGCCAGCAGCCCCCCAAGGAGCGGGTACTACAATGAGCAGTTCTTC; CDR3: CASSPPRSGYYNEQFF
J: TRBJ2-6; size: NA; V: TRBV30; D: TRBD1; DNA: TGTGCCTGCGACAGGGGCTCTGGGGCCAACGTCCTGACTTTC; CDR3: CACDRGSGANVLTF
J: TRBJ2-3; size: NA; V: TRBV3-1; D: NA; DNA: TGTGCCAGCAGCCCGGGCTTGAGGGTATCCACAGATACGCAGTATTTT; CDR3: CASSPGLRVSTDTQYF
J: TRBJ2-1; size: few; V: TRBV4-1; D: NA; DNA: TGCGCCAGCAGCCTTTCACAGGCGGGCATGGGTCAGTACAATGAGCAGTTCTTC; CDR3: CASSLSQAGMGQYNEQFF
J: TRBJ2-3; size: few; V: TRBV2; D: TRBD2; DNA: TGTGCCAGTGGGGGGGAATACACAGATACGCAGTATTTT; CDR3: CASGGEYTDTQYF
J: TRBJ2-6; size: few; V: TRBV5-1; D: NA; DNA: TGCGCCGCCGCCCGGGACCCTGGTAGTGGGGCCAACGTCCTGACTTTC; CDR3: CAAARDPGSGANVLTF
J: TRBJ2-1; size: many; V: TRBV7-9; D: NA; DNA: TGTGCCAGCAGCTACCACAATGAGCAGTTCTTC; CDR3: CASSYHNEQFF
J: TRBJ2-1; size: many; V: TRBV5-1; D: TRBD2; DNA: TGTGCCAGCAGCTTAGCTAGCGGGGGGTACAATGAGCAGTTCTTC; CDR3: CASSLASGGYNEQFF
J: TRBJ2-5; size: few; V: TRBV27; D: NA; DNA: NA; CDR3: CASSSSGSQETQYF
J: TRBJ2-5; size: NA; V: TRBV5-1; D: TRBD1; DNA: TGCGCCAGCAACGACAGGGGTGGGCAAGAGACCCAGTACTTC; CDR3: CASNDRGGQETQYF
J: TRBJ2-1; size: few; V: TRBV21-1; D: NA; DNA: TGTGCCAGCAGCAAAGGTCCTGTAGAGAATGAGCAGTTCTTC; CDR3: CASSKGPVENEQFF
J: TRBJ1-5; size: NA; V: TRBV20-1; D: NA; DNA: TGCAGTGCTAGAGATTTTTATAGCAATCAGCCCCAGCATTTT; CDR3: CSARDFYSNQPQHF
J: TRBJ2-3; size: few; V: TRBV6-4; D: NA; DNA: TGTGCCAGCAGTGATGCCGGCACAGCCACAGATACGCAGTATTTT; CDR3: CASSDAGTATDTQYF
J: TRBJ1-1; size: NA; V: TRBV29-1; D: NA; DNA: TGCAGCGTTGAAGGGGTAGGGAACACTGAAGCTTTCTTT; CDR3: CSVEGVGNTEAFF
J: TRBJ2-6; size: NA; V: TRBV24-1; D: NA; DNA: TGTGCCACCAGTGATGTCGAGGGTTGGGTCCTGACTTTC; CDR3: CATSDVEGWVLTF
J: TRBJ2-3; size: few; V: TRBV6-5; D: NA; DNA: TGTGCCAGCAGTGAGAGGGGAGATACGCAGTATTTT; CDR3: CASSERGDTQYF
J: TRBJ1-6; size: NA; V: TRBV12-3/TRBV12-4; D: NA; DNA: TGTGCCAGCAGCCGTTATAATTCACCCCTCCACTTT; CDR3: CASSRYNSPLHF
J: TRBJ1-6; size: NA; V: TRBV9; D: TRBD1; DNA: TGTGCCAGCAGCGCCTCCGGGACAGGGGGGGATTCACCCCTCCACTTT; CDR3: CASSASGTGGDSPLHF
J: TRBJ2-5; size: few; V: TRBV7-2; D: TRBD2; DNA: TGTGCCAGCAGATTCGGGGGGGCCGGGGAGACCCAGTACTTC; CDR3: CASRFGGAGETQYF
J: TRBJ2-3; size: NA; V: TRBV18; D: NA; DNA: TGTGCCAGCTCACCATTCCCAGATACGCAGTATTTT; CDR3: CASSPFPDTQYF
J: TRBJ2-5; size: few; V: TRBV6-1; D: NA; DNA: TGTGCCAGCAATCGACTCTGGGACGGGACCCAGTACTTC; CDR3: CASNRLWDGTQYF
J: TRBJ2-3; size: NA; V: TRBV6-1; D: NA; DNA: TGTGCCAGCAGTGAACTTCGGGACATCTACACAGATACGCAGTATTTT; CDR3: CASSELRDIYTDTQYF
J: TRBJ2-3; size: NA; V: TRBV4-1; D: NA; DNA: TGCGCCAGCAGCCAGTATGGGGATACGCAGTATTTT; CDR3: CASSQYGDTQYF
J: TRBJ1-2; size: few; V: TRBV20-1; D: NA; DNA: TGCAGTGCTAGTTCGGGTGGGGGAAGTGGTAGCTATGGCTACACCTTC; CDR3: CSASSGGGSGSYGYTF
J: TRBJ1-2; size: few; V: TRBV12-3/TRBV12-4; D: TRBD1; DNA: TGTGCCAGCAGTTCGGTACCGGGACAGGGCTATGGCTACACCTTC; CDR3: CASSSVPGQGYGYTF
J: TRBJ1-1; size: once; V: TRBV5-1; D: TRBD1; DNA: TGCGCCAGCAGCACCGGGACAGAATACACTGAAGCTTTCTTT; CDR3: CASSTGTEYTEAFF
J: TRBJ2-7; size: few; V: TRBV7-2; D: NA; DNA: TGTGCCAGCAGCTTAGCGTCCAGGAACCCACCTTACGAGCAGTACTTC; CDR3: CASSLASRNPPYEQYF
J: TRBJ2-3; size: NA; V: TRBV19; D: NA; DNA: TGTGCCAGTAGTTGGTCCTCAAGCACAGATACGCAGTATTTT; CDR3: CASSWSSSTDTQYF
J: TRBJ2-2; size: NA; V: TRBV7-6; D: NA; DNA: TGTGCCAGCAGCTTAGAGTCCCTCGGGGAGCTGTTTTTT; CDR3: CASSLESLGELFF
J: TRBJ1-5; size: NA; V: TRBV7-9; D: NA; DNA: TGTGCCAGCAGCTTCTACACAGGGAGTGATCAGCCCCAGCATTTT; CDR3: CASSFYTGSDQPQHF
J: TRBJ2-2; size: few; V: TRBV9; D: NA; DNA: TGTGCCAGCAGCCCCCTAGGCGGGGCTTTTACCGGGGAGCTGTTTTTT; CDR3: CASSPLGGAFTGELFF
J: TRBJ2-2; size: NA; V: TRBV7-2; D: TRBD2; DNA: TGTGCCAGCAGCTCCGGATTTCGGGGGGAGGACACCGGGGAGCTGTTTTTT; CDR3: CASSSGFRGEDTGELFF
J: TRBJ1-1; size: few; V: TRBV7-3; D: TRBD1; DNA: TGTGCCAGCAGAAGTACAGGGGCTGGGACTGAAGCTTTCTTT; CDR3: CASRSTGAGTEAFF
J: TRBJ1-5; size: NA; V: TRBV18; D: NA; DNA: TGTGCCAGCTCACCTTCAAGGCAAGTCAATCAGCCCCAGCATTTT; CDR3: CASSPSRQVNQPQHF
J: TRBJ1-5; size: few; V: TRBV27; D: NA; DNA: TGTGCCAGCAGTTTACTAGCGTCGGGGGTCGGCAATCAGCCCCAGCATTTT; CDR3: CASSLLASGVGNQPQHF
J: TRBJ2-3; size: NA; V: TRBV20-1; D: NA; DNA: TGCAGTGAAAAGGGACTTGGCACAGATACGCAGTATTTT; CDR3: CSEKGLGTDTQYF
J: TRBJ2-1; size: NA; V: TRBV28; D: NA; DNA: TGTGCCATCGGCCCGGGGGTCCTTAATGAGCAGTTCTTC; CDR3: CAIGPGVLNEQFF
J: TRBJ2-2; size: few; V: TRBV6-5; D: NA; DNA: TGTGCCAGCAGTTACTCGTCCGGCGGGGCCGGGGAGCTGTTTTTT; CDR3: CASSYSSGGAGELFF
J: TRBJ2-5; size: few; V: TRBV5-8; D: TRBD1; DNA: TGTGCCAGCAGCTCCACACAGGGGCGGTGGGAGACCCAGTACTTC; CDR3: CASSSTQGRWETQYF
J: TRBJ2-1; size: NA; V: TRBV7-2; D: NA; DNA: TGTGCCAGCAGCTTAGGGTTAGGGGGGTTCTTC; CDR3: CASSLGLGGFF
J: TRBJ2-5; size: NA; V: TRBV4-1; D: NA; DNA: TGCGCCAGCAGCCAAGCCCCCAGAGGAGAGACCCAGTACTTC; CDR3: CASSQAPRGETQYF
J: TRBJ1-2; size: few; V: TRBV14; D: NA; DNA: TGTGCCAGGGGGGCAAGACACCTCTTTAACTATGGCTACACCTTC; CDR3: CARGARHLFNYGYTF
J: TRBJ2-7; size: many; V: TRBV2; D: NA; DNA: TGTGCCACTACCCTGACTGACTCCTACGAGCAGTACTTC; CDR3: CATTLTDSYEQYF
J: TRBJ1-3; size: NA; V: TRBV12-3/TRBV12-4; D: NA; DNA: TGTGCCAGCAGTCATCCCGACACCATATATTTT; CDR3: CASSHPDTIYF
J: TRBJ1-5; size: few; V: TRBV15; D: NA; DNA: TGTGCCACCAGCAGTAGACTGAATCAGCCCCAGCATTTT; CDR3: CATSSRLNQPQHF
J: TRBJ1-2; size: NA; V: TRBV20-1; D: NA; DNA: TGCAGTGCTAGAACCCTGTGGGATGGCTACACCTTC; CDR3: CSARTLWDGYTF
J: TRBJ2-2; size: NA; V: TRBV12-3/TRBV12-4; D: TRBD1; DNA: TGTGCCTCGCCAGACAGGGCAAACACCGGGGAGCTGTTTTTT; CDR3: CASPDRANTGELFF
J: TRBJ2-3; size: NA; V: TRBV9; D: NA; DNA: TGTGCCAGCAGCGTAGCTCTGGCCCTCACAGATACGCAGTATTTT; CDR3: CASSVALALTDTQYF
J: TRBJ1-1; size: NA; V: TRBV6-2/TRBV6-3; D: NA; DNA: TGTGCCAGCACAGGAGGATTTGAAGTTTTCTTT; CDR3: CASTGGFEVFF
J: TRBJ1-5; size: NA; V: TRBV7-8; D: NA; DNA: TGTGCCAGCAGCTTAGCGGGGGGAGCAATGGGTACCCAGCATTTT; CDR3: CASSLAGGAMGTQHF
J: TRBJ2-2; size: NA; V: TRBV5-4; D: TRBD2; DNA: TGTGCCAGCAGCTTGGAAAGGGGACTAAGGGATGGGTCGAACACCGGGGAGCTGTTTTTT; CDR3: CASSLERGLRDGSNTGELFF
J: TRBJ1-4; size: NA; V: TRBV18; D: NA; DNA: TGTGCCAGCTCACCAATTAACAGTAGGGATGAAAAACTGTTTTTT; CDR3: CASSPINSRDEKLFF
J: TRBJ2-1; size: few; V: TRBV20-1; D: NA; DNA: TGCAGTGCTAAGCCGGGCTACAATGAGCAGTTCTTC; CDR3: CSAKPGYNEQFF